The clone carrying this T cell receptor beta chain turned up a few times. The data originate from a study of blood T cell repertoires in COVID-19. On the study more broadly: Collection of acute and convalescent COVID-19 samples took place in the United States, Italy and Spain. Sources were T cells, B-cell-depleted T cells, or PBMCs; the material itself was cDNA or gDNA.

Per the authors' pipeline: Reference gene primer amplification in the assay estimated nucleated cell counts. Generated by immunoSEQ multiplex PCR, the TCRdb table keeps only in-frame clones and is missing some. V, J and clone size are those of that table, while D and trimming were read from the DNA. The repertoire consists of about 280,000 clones, with about 83% occurring once and the leading ten covering roughly a tenth. The CDR3 runs 15 residues. V lost 8 bases and J lost 8, with 22 bases in between. CDR1 is MNHNY, CDR2 SVGAGI, per germline (reference sequence). Sequences were obtained from peripheral blood. This TCR was sampled from a woman between 50 and 59 years old who had recovered from COVID-19. This chain links TRBV6-6 with TRBJ2-1, with D possibly being TRBD2 (7 bases). The CDR3: CASRFSGQGRDEQFF. CDR3 nucleotide sequence: TGTGCCAGCCGGTTCTCGGGGCAGGGGAGGGATGAGCAGTTCTTC.